This is a list of T cell receptor beta chains from one sample in a study of T cells after yellow fever vaccination. TCRdb redid the calling of the 5' RACE reads with MiXCR, one entry per CDR3 protein. The sample has some 600,000 distinct CDR3 sequences; 12% are singletons. Specimen: PBMCs, collected on the day of the yellow fever booster vaccination. These receptors originate from a man aged 30 to 45 who received the YFV17D yellow fever vaccine. Each CDR3 is given with its conserved first and last residue. The D gene is left open where the match is weak. The size field is filled for only some rows; it gives once, few, many or a size class.

V gene	clone size	J gene	D gene	CDR3 protein	CDR3 DNA
TRBV5-1	NA	TRBJ2-1	NA	CASSSAQVRNEQFF	TGCGCCAGCAGCTCGGCCCAAGTGCGCAATGAGCAGTTCTTC
TRBV6-5	NA	TRBJ2-7	NA	CASSYAGKDYEQYF	TGTGCCAGCAGTTATGCAGGGAAAGATTACGAGCAGTACTTC
TRBV2	few	TRBJ1-1	NA	CASSESGRGTEAFF	TGTGCCAGCAGTGAGTCGGGTAGGGGGACTGAAGCTTTCTTT
TRBV7-9	many	TRBJ2-1	NA	CASSTRGASGPKSQFF	TGTGCCAGCAGCACCAGGGGGGCTAGCGGGCCTAAATCGCAGTTCTTC
TRBV6-1	NA	TRBJ2-5	TRBD2	CASSVAGGRGMRETQYF	TGTGCCAGCAGCGTAGCGGGAGGACGCGGGATGAGAGAGACCCAGTACTTC
TRBV4-3	NA	TRBJ1-1	NA	CASSQDQTGEAFF	TGCGCCAGCAGCCAAGATCAGACAGGTGAAGCTTTCTTT
TRBV15	NA	TRBJ2-3	NA	CATSPSLGPVVDTQYF	TGTGCCACCAGCCCCTCGTTGGGACCGGTGGTCGATACGCAGTATTTT
TRBV15	NA	TRBJ1-3	NA	CATSGRDSGNTIYF	TGTGCCACCAGCGGCAGAGACTCTGGAAACACCATATATTTT
TRBV27	few	TRBJ2-1	TRBD2	CATQTLTSGRGNEQFF	TGTGCCACGCAAACCCTAACTAGCGGGAGAGGTAATGAGCAGTTCTTC
TRBV14	NA	TRBJ2-1	TRBD2	CASSPTPLSGTISYNEQFF	TGTGCCAGCAGCCCGACCCCATTAAGCGGGACTATCTCCTACAATGAGCAGTTCTTC
TRBV7-9	once	TRBJ2-1	NA	CTSSKRPHTSYNEQFF	TGTACCAGCAGCAAGCGGCCACATACCTCCTACAATGAGCAGTTCTTC
TRBV29-1	NA	TRBJ1-2	TRBD1	CSVGTVYGYTF	TGCAGCGTCGGGACAGTCTATGGCTACACCTTC
TRBV12-3/TRBV12-4	few	TRBJ2-1	NA	CASSILGQHVHNEQFF	TGTGCCAGCAGTATCCTGGGACAACACGTCCACAATGAGCAGTTCTTC
TRBV5-4	NA	TRBJ2-7	TRBD2	CVSSLQASGSYTEQYF	TGTGTCAGCAGCTTGCAGGCTAGCGGGAGTTATACCGAGCAGTACTTC
TRBV12-3/TRBV12-4	few	TRBJ1-5	TRBD1	CASSLLDREQPQHF	TGTGCCAGCAGTTTATTGGACAGGGAACAGCCCCAGCATTTT
TRBV29-1	NA	TRBJ2-2	NA	CSVAGLADTGELFF	TGCAGCGTTGCGGGGCTGGCGGACACCGGGGAGCTGTTTTTT
TRBV4-1	NA	TRBJ2-5	NA	CASSGGEETQYF	TGCGCCAGCAGCGGGGGAGAAGAGACCCAGTACTTC
TRBV20-1	NA	TRBJ2-7	NA	CSANRAGEQYF	TGCAGTGCTAACAGGGCGGGCGAGCAGTACTTC
TRBV9	NA	TRBJ2-1	TRBD2	CASSPGPSGRANNEQFF	TGTGCCAGCAGCCCGGGACCTAGCGGGAGGGCGAACAATGAGCAGTTCTTC
TRBV7-2	NA	TRBJ2-7	TRBD2	CASRFEAGGRYEQYF	TGTGCCAGCAGATTCGAAGCGGGAGGGCGGTACGAGCAGTACTTC
TRBV10-3	NA	TRBJ2-1	TRBD1	CAIRRDRGHNEQFF	TGTGCCATCAGGCGGGACAGGGGGCACAATGAGCAGTTCTTC
TRBV29-1	few	TRBJ2-1	NA	CSASGGSDEQFF	TGCAGCGCCTCGGGTGGGAGCGATGAGCAGTTCTTC
TRBV12-3/TRBV12-4	few	TRBJ2-1	NA	CASSPHNLDEQFF	TGTGCCAGCAGTCCACACAATTTGGATGAGCAGTTCTTC
TRBV7-2	few	TRBJ2-3	NA	CASSQTRATDTQYF	TGTGCCAGCAGCCAGACTCGAGCTACAGATACGCAGTATTTT
TRBV3-1	once	TRBJ2-2	TRBD2	CASSQPTSGTPGELFF	TGTGCCAGCAGCCAACCGACTAGCGGGACTCCCGGGGAGCTGTTTTTT
TRBV12-3/TRBV12-4	few	TRBJ2-3	TRBD2	CASYATSGVTDTQYF	TGTGCCAGCTACGCTACTAGCGGCGTAACAGATACGCAGTATTTT